Following are 25 T cell receptor beta chains from one sample sequenced in a study of blood T cells in healthy people across ages. PCR was performed a second time for roughly 6 to 12 cycles using a sample-barcoded 5' primer and a J-beta primer mix. TCRdb re-called the 5' RACE reads through MiXCR, storing one row per CDR3 protein. This sample yields 1.2 million to 1.5 million distinct CDR3 sequences, of which almost 60% are seen a single time; more than 6% belongs to the top ten. Sequenced input: blood. The receptors were gathered from a man between 18 and 35 years old in good health.

This clonotype was seen more than once but under ten times. The chain recombines TRBV6-2 or TRBV6-3 with TRBJ1-5; 8 bases are shared with TRBD1. Germline CDR1 is MNHEY and CDR2 is SVGEGT. The trim removed 6 bases at V and 3 bases at J, leaving 10 bases unmatched. The CDR3 has 16 residues. The CDR3: CASSRRTGRNNQPQHF. The CDR3 DNA follows: TGTGCCAGCAGCCGACGGACAGGGAGAAACAATCAGCCCCAGCATTTT.

This clonotype has more than one count but fewer than ten. This chain joins TRBV15 and TRBJ2-3; 10 bases are a match to TRBD2. The trim removed 3 bases at V and 2 bases at J, leaving 8 bases unmatched. Germline V gene sequence: CDR1 LNHNV, CDR2 YYDKDF (reference sequence). This CDR3 comprises 17 residues. In nucleotides, the CDR3 is TGTGCCACCAGCAGCCCTTGGACTAGCGGCAACACAGATACGCAGTATTTT. Its translation is CATSSPWTSGNTDTQYF.

Only a few counts were recorded for this clonotype. The J gene is TRBJ2-1, the V gene TRBV15; 7 bases align to TRBD2. CDR3 size: 13 residues. Unmatched junction bases numbered 5, after V lost 9 bases and J lost 3 bases. Per germline, CDR1 LNHNV and CDR2 YYDKDF (reference sequence). The CDR3, as DNA: TGTGCCACAAGGGAGGGAAGCTACAATGAGCAGTTCTTC. It codes for CATREGSYNEQFF.

Here the CDR3 DNA reads TGCAGTGCGGGGCCAGGGAACGTTCAGCCCCAGCATTTT. This gives the protein CSAGPGNVQPQHF. The V and J genes are TRBV20-1 and TRBJ1-5; possible D gene TRBD1, 5 bases. The length of the CDR3 is 13 residues. Trimming pared 6 bases from V and 6 bases from J, leaving 15 bases between. The V gene's germline CDR1 is DFQATT and CDR2 SNEGSKA (reference sequence).

The chain has TRBV4-1 and TRBJ2-7, with 7 bases aligning to TRBD2. The CDR3 runs to 15 residues. V shed 3 bases, J shed 0 bases, and the junction held 5 bases outside the gene matches. In germline, CDR1 is MGHRA, CDR2 YSYEKL. CDR3 DNA sequence: TGCGCCAGCAGCCACGAAGGACTAGTCTCCTACGAGCAGTACTTC. Its protein product is CASSHEGLVSYEQYF.

Comment on this clonotype: The junction and the germline gene differ at one end; a read error may be behind it. In DNA, the CDR3 is TGTGCCAGCAGTTTATTTGGCGATGGCAAAAGCATTCAGTACTTC. It specifies CASSLFGDGKSIQYF. The chain carries TRBV27 and TRBJ2-7; D not resolved. The J call is doubtful: the DNA matches TRBJ2-4 better. Germline V gives CDR1 MNHEY, CDR2 SMNVEV (reference sequence). The CDR3 sequence is 15 residues long.

The chain carries TRBV12-3 or TRBV12-4 and TRBJ1-1, with 8 bases fitting TRBD1. CDR3 length: 12 amino acids. Trimming removed 7 bases from V and 11 bases from J; junction bases left unmatched: 9. The CDR3 spells CASKYQGAPAFF. The CDR3 bases are TGTGCCAGCAAGTACCAGGGGGCCCCTGCTTTCTTT.

The table lists this clonotype with a few counts. The V gene is TRBV29-1, the J gene TRBJ2-7; D is unresolved. The V gene lost 7 bases and the J gene lost 2 bases, with 21 bases spanning the gap. Germline CDR1 and CDR2: SQVTM and ANQGSEA. CDR3 length: 15 amino acids. CDR3 loop: CSGTVDPSPTYEQYF. CDR3 DNA sequence: TGCAGCGGAACTGTCGATCCTTCTCCAACCTACGAGCAGTACTTC.

The sample holds a few counts of this clonotype. J is TRBJ1-1 and V is TRBV6-5, with a tentative D call TRBD1 (6 bases). V was clipped by 6 bases and J by 4 bases, with 18 bases between them. There are 15 residues in the CDR3. Germline assignment: CDR1 MNHEY and CDR2 SVGAGI. The CDR3 DNA sequence: TGTGCCAGCAGCCAAGGTGTATTGGGGGCCACTGAAGCTTTCTTT. Protein: CASSQGVLGATEAFF.

V and J are TRBV4-3 and TRBJ2-7; tentatively, D is TRBD1 or TRBD2 (6 bases each). CDR1 LGHNA and CDR2 YSLEER come from the germline V gene. The length of the CDR3 is 15 residues. The V gene lost 0 bases and the J gene lost 4 bases, with 13 bases spanning the gap. The CDR3 DNA follows: TGCGCCAGCAGCCAAGAATTCAGGGGAGGATACGAGCAGTACTTC. Protein product: CASSQEFRGGYEQYF.

V gene TRBV20-1 combines with J gene TRBJ1-2; 7 positions match TRBD1. The CDR3 consists of 14 residues. V was clipped by 1 base and J by 7 bases; unmatched bases: 9. Germline loops: CDR1 DFQATT, CDR2 SNEGSKA (reference sequence). DNA of the CDR3: TGCAGTGCTAGAGCGCAGGGGGAGTATAGTGGCTACACCTTC. Its protein product is CSARAQGEYSGYTF.

The gene calls are TRBV5-1 and TRBJ2-5; 7 bases are a match to TRBD2. The DNA end lines up better with TRBJ2-7; the J call may be wrong. Germline CDR1 reads SGHRS; CDR2 reads YFSETQ. The CDR3 is made up of 15 amino acids. The CDR3 sequence is CASSYSQTSSVEQYF. The CDR3, as DNA: TGCGCCAGCAGCTATTCGCAGACTAGCTCGGTCGAGCAGTACTTC.

The chain couples TRBV6-4 to TRBJ2-2, with 8 bases aligning to TRBD1. The CDR3 has 14 residues. Germline V CDR1 and CDR2: MRHNA, SNTAGT. J was trimmed by 4 bases and V by 6 bases; bases with no gene match: 4. The CDR3 loop reads CASRATGGTGELFF. CDR3 nucleotides: TGTGCCAGCAGAGCCACAGGGGGCACCGGGGAGCTGTTTTTT.

The chain is built from TRBV7-9 and TRBJ2-3, with 8 positions matching TRBD1. Germline V CDR1 and CDR2: SEHNR, FQNEAQ (reference sequence). The length of the CDR3 is 16 residues. Trimming cost V 2 bases and J 6 bases; bases outside gene matches: 10. The CDR3 here is CASSLTRQGRMDTQYF. The CDR3 region has the DNA TGTGCCAGCAGCTTAACCCGACAGGGGAGAATGGATACGCAGTATTTT. Full variable domain (rest looked up from reference TRBV7-9 and TRBJ2-3): DTGVSQNPRHKITKRGQNVTFRCDPISEHNRLYWYRQTLGQGPEFLTYFQNEAQLEKSRLLSDRFSAERPKGSFSTLEIQRTEQGDSAMYLCASSLTRQGRMDTQYFGPGTRLTVL.

V and J are TRBV4-2 and TRBJ2-5; 10 bases are a match to TRBD1. Matching the DNA end better, TRBJ2-7 makes the J call doubtful. The germline CDR1 and CDR2 sequences are LGHNA and YNFKEQ. This CDR3 is built from 15 residues. The CDR3 region is CASRGDRGRFNEQYF. DNA of the CDR3: TGTGCCAGCAGGGGAGACAGGGGGCGATTCAACGAGCAGTACTTC.

The chain carries TRBV7-9 and TRBJ2-3; 7 bases align to TRBD1. V lost 5 bases, J lost 4 bases, and 12 bases stayed unmatched. CDR3 length: 16 residues. Germline CDR1 and CDR2: SEHNR and FQNEAQ (reference sequence). For the CDR3, the DNA is TGTGCCAGCAGCCAAAGACAGGGAGCGACCCCAGATACGCAGTATTTT. Translated: CASSQRQGATPDTQYF.

Worth noting for this clonotype: The junction and the germline gene differ at one end; a read error may be behind it. The J gene is TRBJ2-5, the V gene TRBV5-5; the D gene is possibly TRBD2 (5 bases). The J call may not be correct, given that the DNA end is closer to TRBJ2-7. CDR3 length: 12 amino acids. CDR1 and CDR2 (germline): SGHKS, YYEKEE (reference sequence). The CDR3 is CASGLTIVEQYF. DNA of the CDR3: TGTGCCAGCGGCTTGACTATCGTCGAGCAGTACTTC.

V gene TRBV11-2 combines with J gene TRBJ2-7; unclear D gene. Germline-derived CDR1 and CDR2 are SGHAT and FQNNGV. There are 15 residues in the CDR3. V was trimmed by 1 base and J by 3 bases, leaving 13 bases between them. The CDR3 DNA is TGTGCCAGCAGCTTAGCGGTTCGATCTCACTACGAGCAGTACTTC. Protein sequence: CASSLAVRSHYEQYF.

The gene calls are TRBV4-1 and TRBJ1-3, with 7 nucleotides matching TRBD1. Germline V gene sequence: CDR1 MGHRA, CDR2 YSYEKL. V lost 0 bases, J lost 3 bases, and 11 bases stayed unmatched. The CDR3 has 18 amino acids. CDR3 amino acids: CASSQDPNRNRGGNTIYF. In DNA, the CDR3 is TGCGCCAGCAGCCAAGATCCGAACCGGAACAGGGGTGGAAACACCATATATTTT.

This chain's CDR3 is CASSLTGTYSYEQYF. CDR3 DNA sequence: TGTGCCAGCAGCTTAACTGGGACGTATAGCTACGAGCAGTACTTC. The chain combines TRBV7-2 with TRBJ2-7; TRBD1 or TRBD2 may be the D gene (5 bases each). V lost 2 bases and J 3 bases, leaving 14 bases between the germline ends. This CDR3 spans 15 amino acids. Germline lookup yields CDR1 SGHTA and CDR2 FQGNSA.

V is TRBV19 and J is TRBJ2-1; D is perhaps TRBD1 or TRBD2 (5 bases each). The V gene lost 1 base and the J gene lost 8 bases, with 9 bases spanning the gap. The CDR3 runs to 13 residues. In germline, CDR1 is LNHDA, CDR2 SQIVND (reference sequence). The CDR3 protein is CASSIAGPDEQFF. The CDR3 DNA sequence: TGTGCCAGTAGTATAGCGGGACCCGATGAGCAGTTCTTC.

This clonotype was seen a few times. The genes are TRBV29-1 and TRBJ2-3, with D tentatively TRBD2 (6 bases). Germline V lookup: CDR1 SQVTM, CDR2 ANQGSEA. This CDR3 is built from 12 residues. With 3 bases removed from V and 6 bases from J, the gap between germline ends came to 10 bases. CDR3 region: CSVDLRGDTQYF. The CDR3 DNA reads TGCAGCGTTGACCTCCGGGGGGATACGCAGTATTTT.

The CDR3 DNA reads as TGTGCCAGCGGTTCTACGAACACCGGGGAGCTGTTTTTT. Translated, it gives CASGSTNTGELFF. V usage is TRBV6-1 and J usage is TRBJ2-2; D call uncertain. This CDR3 comprises 13 residues. Germline V lookup: CDR1 MNHNS, CDR2 SASEGT. Trimming stripped 8 bases from V and 0 bases from J, with 7 bases between.

This clonotype turned up a few times. V gene TRBV20-1 combines with J gene TRBJ2-7; the match to TRBD2 covers 8 bases. The CDR3 covers 15 residues. The germline gives CDR1 DFQATT, CDR2 SNEGSKA (reference sequence). Trimming cost V 2 bases and J 3 bases; bases outside gene matches: 9. The CDR3 here is CSARPQRGWYYEQYF. In DNA, the CDR3 is TGCAGTGCTAGACCTCAGCGGGGGTGGTACTACGAGCAGTACTTC.

The gene calls are TRBV29-1 and TRBJ2-7; D gene unclear. In germline, CDR1 is SQVTM, CDR2 ANQGSEA. The CDR3 is 13 residues long. V was cut by 4 bases and J by 5 bases, with 15 bases left in between. The CDR3 coding sequence is TGCAGCGTTGTTGGTTTAGTGGGGAACGAGCAGTACTTC. Protein: CSVVGLVGNEQYF.